The TCR beta chain described here comes from a study of T cell repertoires in cytomegalovirus infection. Germline V gene data show CDR1 as LGHDT and CDR2 as YNNKEL (reference sequence). V trimming: 2 bases; J trimming: 4 bases; junction bases outside the gene matches: 9. The CDR3 covers 16 residues. Each CDR3 protein gets one entry after TCRdb re-called the reads with MiXCR. Of some 200,000 distinct CDR3 sequences in the sample, roughly 9% were seen once. The specimen sequenced was PBMCs. The clonotype was recovered from a human donor in good health (CMV status not recorded). Some clones in this sample may be carry-over from other donors' samples. V usage is TRBV3-1 and J usage is TRBJ2-7, with 9 bases that match TRBD1. The CDR3 protein is CASSQLGTGSTYEQYF. CDR3 bases: TGTGCCAGCAGCCAACTTGGGACAGGGAGTACTTACGAGCAGTACTTC.